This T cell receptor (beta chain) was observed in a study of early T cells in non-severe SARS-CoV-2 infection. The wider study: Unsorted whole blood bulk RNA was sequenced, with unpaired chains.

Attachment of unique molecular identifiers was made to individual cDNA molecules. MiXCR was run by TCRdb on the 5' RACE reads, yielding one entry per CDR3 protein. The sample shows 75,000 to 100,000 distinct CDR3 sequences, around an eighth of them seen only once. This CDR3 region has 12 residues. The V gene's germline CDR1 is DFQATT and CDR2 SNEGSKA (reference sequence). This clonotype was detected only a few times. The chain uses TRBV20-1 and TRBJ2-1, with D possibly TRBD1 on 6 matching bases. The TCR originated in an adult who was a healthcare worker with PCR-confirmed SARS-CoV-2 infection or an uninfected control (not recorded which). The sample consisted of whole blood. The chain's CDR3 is CSVGMGAPEQFF. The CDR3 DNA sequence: TGCAGCGTGGGTATGGGGGCCCCTGAGCAGTTCTTC.